This T cell receptor beta chain was recovered during a study of blood T cell repertoires in COVID-19. Original methodology: Counts of nucleated cells, estimated from reference gene primer amplification, were obtained. The repertoire was sequenced with immunoSEQ multiplex PCR; TCRdb's copy has only in-frame clones and lacks some. V, J and clone size were drawn from that table, and D and trimming were deduced from the DNA. The sample lists about 30,000 clones, approximately 86% occurring once. Unmatched junction bases numbered 10, after V lost 4 bases and J lost 8 bases. Germline lookup yields CDR1 SGHTA and CDR2 FQGNSA. The CDR3 runs 14 residues.

Sequencing input: peripheral blood. The chain combines TRBV7-2 with TRBJ1-2, with TRBD1 matching 7 bases. The receptor was derived from a human donor in a cohort sampled during active COVID-19. The CDR3 loop reads CASSSGTAFEGYTF. CDR3 DNA: TGTGCCAGCAGCTCCGGGACAGCCTTCGAGGGCTACACCTTC.